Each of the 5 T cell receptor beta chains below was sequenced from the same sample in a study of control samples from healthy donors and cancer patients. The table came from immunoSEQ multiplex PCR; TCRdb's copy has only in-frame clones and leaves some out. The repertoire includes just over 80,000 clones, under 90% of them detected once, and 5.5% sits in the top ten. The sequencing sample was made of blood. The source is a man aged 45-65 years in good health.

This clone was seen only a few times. The CDR3 DNA follows: TGTGCCAGCAGCCAATTGATCAGGGAGACCCAGTACTTC. It yields the protein CASSQLIRETQYF. The chain employs TRBV12-3 or TRBV12-4 and TRBJ2-5, with no clear D. V was trimmed by 6 bases and J by 5 bases, leaving 13 bases between them. The CDR3 spans 13 residues.

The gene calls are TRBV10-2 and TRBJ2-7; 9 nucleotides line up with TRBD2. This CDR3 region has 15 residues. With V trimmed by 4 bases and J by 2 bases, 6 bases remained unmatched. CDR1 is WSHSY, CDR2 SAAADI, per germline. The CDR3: CASSGAGGPPYEQYF. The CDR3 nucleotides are TGCGCCAGCAGTGGCGCGGGGGGGCCTCCCTACGAGCAGTACTTC.

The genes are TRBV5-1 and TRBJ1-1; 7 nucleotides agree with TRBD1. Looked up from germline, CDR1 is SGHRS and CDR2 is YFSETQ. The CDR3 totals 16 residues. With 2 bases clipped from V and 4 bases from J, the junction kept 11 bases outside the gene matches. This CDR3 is CASSLTLGAGGTEAFF. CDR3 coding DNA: TGCGCCAGCAGCTTAACCCTCGGGGCAGGGGGCACTGAAGCTTTCTTT.

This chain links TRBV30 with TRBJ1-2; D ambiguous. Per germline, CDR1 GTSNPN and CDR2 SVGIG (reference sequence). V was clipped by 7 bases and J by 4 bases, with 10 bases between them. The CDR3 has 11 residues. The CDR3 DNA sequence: TGTGCCTACGGGCCGTCCTATGGCTACACCTTC. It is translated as CAYGPSYGYTF.

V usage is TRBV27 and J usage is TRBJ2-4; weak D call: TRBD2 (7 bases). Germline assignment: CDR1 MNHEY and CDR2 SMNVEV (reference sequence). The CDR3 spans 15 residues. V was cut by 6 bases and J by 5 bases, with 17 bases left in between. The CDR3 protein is CASSPGGLAENIQYF. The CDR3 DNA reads TGTGCCAGCAGCCCCGGGGGGCTTGCCGAAAACATTCAGTACTTC.